This T cell receptor (beta chain) was captured in a study of technical replicates of blood from a handful of donors. Clones were read by immunoSEQ multiplex PCR, and TCRdb kept only the in-frame ones, dropping some. The table has around 78,000 clones, approximately 95% seen once. This clonotype was sampled from a human donor in good health. The sequenced sample was T cells isolated from PBMCs.

The CDR3 DNA reads TGCGCCAGCAGCTTGGCCGGCGCGAGGAATAATGAAAAACTGTTTTTT. Encoded protein: CASSLAGARNNEKLFF. The chain has TRBV5-1 and TRBJ1-4, with unresolved D. The CDR3 has 16 residues. CDR1 SGHRS and CDR2 YFSETQ come from the germline V gene. Trimming took 0 bases from V and 4 from J, leaving 13 bases between them.